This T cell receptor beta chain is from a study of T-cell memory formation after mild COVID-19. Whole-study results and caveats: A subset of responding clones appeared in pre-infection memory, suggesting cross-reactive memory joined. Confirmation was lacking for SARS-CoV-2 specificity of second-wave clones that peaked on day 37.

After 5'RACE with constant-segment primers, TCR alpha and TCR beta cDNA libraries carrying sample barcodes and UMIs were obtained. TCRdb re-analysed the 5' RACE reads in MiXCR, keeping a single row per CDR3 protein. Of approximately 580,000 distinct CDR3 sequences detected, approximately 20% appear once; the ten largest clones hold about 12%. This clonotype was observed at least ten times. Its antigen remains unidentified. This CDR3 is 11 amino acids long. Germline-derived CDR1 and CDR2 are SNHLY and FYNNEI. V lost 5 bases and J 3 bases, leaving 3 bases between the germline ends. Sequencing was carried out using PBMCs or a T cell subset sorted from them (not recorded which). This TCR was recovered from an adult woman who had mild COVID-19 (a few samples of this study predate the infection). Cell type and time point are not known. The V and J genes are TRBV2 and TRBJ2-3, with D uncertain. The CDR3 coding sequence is TGTGCCAGCAGTACAACAGATACGCAGTATTTT. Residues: CASSTTDTQYF.